This T cell receptor beta chain was sequenced in a study of cytotoxic CD8 clonotypes in ibrutinib-treated CLL. Study findings and constraints: The public clonotypes identified were infrequent and showed contraction or stability on treatment. Baseline clonality, higher than in age-matched healthy donors, tracked circulating CD8+ T-cell counts. Ibrutinib response saw clonality rise, and progression saw it return toward baseline.

With cryopreserved PBMCs as the source, roughly 2 micrograms of genomic DNA went to TCR beta libraries. Here immunoSEQ multiplex PCR was the method, and the copy in TCRdb shows in-frame clones only, minus some. The sample lists around 20,000 clones; about 75% were seen once. Turning to this clone: Its cognate antigen is unknown.

V was cut by 2 bases and J by 8 bases, with 21 bases left in between. CDR1 and CDR2 (germline): MGHRA, YSYEKL. The CDR3 is 17 amino acids. The sample consisted of PBMCs, taken after 24 months of ibrutinib treatment. The receptor comes from a human donor with chronic lymphocytic leukemia. The chain combines TRBV4-1 with TRBJ1-4; perhaps TRBD1 as D (6 bases). CDR3 loop: CASSQSQRDNGDEKLFF. In DNA, the CDR3 is TGCGCCAGCAGCCAATCCCAAAGGGACAATGGCGACGAAAAACTGTTTTTT.